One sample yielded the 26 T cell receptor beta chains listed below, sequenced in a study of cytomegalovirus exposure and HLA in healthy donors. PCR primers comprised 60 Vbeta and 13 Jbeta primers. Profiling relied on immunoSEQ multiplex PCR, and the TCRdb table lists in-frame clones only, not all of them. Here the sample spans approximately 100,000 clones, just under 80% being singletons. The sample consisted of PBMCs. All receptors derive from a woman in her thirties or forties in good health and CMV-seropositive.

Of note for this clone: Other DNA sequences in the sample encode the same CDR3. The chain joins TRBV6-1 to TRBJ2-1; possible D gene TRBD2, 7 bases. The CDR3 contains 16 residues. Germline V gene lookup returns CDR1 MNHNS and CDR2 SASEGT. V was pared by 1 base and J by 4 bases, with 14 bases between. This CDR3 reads CASSEEAGAGYNEQFF. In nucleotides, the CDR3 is TGTGCCAGCAGTGAAGAGGCGGGGGCGGGATACAATGAGCAGTTCTTC.

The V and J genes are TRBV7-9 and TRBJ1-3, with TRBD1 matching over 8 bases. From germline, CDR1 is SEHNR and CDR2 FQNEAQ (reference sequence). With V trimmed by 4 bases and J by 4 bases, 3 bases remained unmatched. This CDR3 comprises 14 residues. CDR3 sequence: CASSSRDRGNTIYF. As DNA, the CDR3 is TGTGCCAGCAGCTCCCGGGACAGGGGAAACACCATATATTTT.

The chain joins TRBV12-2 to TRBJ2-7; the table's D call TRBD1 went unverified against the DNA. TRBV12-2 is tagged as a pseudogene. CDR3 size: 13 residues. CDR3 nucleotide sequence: TGTGCAAGTCGCTTAGCGGGGCGTTACGAGCAGTACTTC. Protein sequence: CASRLAGRYEQYF.

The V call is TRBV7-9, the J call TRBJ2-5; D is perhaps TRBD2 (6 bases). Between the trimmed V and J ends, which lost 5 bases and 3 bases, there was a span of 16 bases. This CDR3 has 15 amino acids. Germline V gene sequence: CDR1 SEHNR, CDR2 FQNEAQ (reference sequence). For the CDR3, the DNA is TGTGCCAGCAGCATCTATATCCGGGAGAAAGAGACCCAGTACTTC. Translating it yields CASSIYIREKETQYF.

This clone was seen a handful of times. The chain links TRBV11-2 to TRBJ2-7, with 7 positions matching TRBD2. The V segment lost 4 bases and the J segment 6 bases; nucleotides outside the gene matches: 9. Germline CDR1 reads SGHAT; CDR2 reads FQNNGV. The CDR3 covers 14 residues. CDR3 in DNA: TGTGCCAGCAGCTCCCTACGCGGGAGCTTCGAGCAGTACTTC. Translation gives CASSSLRGSFEQYF. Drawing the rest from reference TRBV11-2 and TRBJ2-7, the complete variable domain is EAGVAQSPRYKIIEKRQSVAFWCNPISGHATLYWYQQILGQGPKLLIQFQNNGVVDDSQLPKDRFSAERLKGVDSTLKIQPAKLEDSAVYLCASSSLRGSFEQYFGPGTRLTVT.

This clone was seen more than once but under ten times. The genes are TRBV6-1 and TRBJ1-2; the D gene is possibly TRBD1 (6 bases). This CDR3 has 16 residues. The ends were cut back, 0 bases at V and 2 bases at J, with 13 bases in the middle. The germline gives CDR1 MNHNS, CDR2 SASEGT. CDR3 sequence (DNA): TGTGCCAGCAGTGAAGCTCAGGGACAAATCAACTATGGCTACACCTTC. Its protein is CASSEAQGQINYGYTF.

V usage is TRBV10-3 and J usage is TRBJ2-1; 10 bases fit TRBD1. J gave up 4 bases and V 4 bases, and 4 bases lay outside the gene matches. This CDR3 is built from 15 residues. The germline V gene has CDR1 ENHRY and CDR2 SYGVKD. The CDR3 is CAISGPGQGYNEQFF. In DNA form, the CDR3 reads TGTGCCATCAGTGGTCCGGGACAGGGGTACAATGAGCAGTTCTTC.

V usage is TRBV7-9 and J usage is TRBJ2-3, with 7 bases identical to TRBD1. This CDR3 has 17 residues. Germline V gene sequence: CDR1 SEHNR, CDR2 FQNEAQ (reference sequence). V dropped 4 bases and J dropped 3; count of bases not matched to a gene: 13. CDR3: CASSYPTWTGKTDTQYF. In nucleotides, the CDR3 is TGTGCCAGCAGCTATCCTACCTGGACAGGTAAGACAGATACGCAGTATTTT.

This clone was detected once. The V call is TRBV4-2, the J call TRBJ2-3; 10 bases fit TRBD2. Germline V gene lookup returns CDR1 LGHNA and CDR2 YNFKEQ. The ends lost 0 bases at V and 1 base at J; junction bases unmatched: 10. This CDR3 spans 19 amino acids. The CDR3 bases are TGTGCCAGCAGCCAAGATCGGCTAGCGGGAGCTGGAGGCACAGATACGCAGTATTTT. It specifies CASSQDRLAGAGGTDTQYF.

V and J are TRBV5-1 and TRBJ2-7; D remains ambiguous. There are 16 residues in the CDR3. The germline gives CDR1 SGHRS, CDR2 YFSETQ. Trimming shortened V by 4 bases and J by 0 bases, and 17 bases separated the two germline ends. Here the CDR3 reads CASSPPWAPHSYEQYF. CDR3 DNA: TGCGCCAGCAGCCCCCCGTGGGCGCCCCACTCCTACGAGCAGTACTTC.

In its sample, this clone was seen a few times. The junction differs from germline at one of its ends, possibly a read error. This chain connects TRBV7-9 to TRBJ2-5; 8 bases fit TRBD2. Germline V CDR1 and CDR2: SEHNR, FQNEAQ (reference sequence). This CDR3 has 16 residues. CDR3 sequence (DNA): TGTTCCAGCAGCTTAAGCGGAGCGGGAGTAGGAGAGACCCAGTACTTC. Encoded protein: CSSSLSGAGVGETQYF.

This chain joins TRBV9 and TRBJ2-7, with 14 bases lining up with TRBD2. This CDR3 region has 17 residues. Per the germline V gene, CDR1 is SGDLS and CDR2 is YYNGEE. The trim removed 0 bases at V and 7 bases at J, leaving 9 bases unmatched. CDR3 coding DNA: TGTGCCAGCAGCGTAGATGGCGGGACTAGCGGGAGAAGGGAGCAGTACTTC. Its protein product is CASSVDGGTSGRREQYF. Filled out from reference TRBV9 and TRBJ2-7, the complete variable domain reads DSGVTQTPKHLITATGQRVTLRCSPRSGDLSVYWYQQSLDQGLQFLIQYYNGEERAKGNILERFSAQQFPDLHSELNLSSLELGDSALYFCASSVDGGTSGRREQYFGPGTRLTVT.

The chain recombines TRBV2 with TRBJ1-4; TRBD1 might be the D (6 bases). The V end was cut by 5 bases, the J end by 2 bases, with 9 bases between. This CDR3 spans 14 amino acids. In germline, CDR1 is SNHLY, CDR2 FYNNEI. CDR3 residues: CASSYRVTNEKLFF. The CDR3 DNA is TGTGCCAGCAGTTACAGGGTTACTAATGAAAAACTGTTTTTT. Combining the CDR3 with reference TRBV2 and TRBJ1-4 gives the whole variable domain EPEVTQTPSHQVTQMGQEVILRCVPISNHLYFYWYRQILGQKVEFLVSFYNNEISEKSEIFDDQFSVERPDGSNFTLKIRSTKLEDSAMYFCASSYRVTNEKLFFGSGTQLSVL.

The chain's CDR3 is CASGAGTAAGKLFF. For the CDR3, the DNA is TGTGCCAGCGGGGCGGGGACCGCCGCCGGGAAACTGTTTTTT. This sequence joins TRBV27 and TRBJ1-4, with a tentative D call TRBD1 (5 bases). Germline V gives CDR1 MNHEY, CDR2 SMNVEV (reference sequence). The CDR3 consists of 14 residues. The V end lost 8 bases, the J end lost 11 bases, and 21 bases lay between the germline ends.

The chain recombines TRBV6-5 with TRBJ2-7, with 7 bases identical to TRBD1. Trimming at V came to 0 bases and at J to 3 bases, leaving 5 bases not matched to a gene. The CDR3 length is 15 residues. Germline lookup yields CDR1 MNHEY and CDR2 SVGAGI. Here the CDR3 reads CASSYSNRGNYEQYF. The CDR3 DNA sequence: TGTGCCAGCAGTTACTCGAACAGGGGAAACTACGAGCAGTACTTC.

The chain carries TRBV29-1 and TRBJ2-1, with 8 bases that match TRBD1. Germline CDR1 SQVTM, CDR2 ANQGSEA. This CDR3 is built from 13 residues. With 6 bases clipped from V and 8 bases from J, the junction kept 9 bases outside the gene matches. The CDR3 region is CSVRQGIRYEQFF. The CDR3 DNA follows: TGCAGCGTACGACAGGGGATCAGGTATGAGCAGTTCTTC.

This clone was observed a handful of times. CDR3 residues: CASSEEVWGLTYEQYF. CDR3 coding DNA: TGTGCCAGCAGTGAAGAGGTGTGGGGGCTGACCTACGAGCAGTACTTC. The chain joins TRBV2 to TRBJ2-7; a weak D match, TRBD1 (6 bases). The CDR3 sequence is 16 residues long. V was trimmed by 1 base and J by 2 bases, leaving 15 bases between them. Germline values: CDR1 SNHLY, CDR2 FYNNEI.

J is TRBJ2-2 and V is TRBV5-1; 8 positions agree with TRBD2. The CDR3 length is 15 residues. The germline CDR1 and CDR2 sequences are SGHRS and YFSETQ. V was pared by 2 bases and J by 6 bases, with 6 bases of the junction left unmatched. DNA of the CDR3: TGCGCCAGCAGCTTTAGCGGGACTTACGCCGGGGAGCTGTTTTTT. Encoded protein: CASSFSGTYAGELFF.

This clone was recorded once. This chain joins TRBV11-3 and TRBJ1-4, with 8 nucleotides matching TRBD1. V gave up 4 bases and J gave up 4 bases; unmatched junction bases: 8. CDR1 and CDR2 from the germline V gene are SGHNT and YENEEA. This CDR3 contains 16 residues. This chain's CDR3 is CASSSRRGQDNEKLFF. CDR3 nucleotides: TGTGCCAGCAGCTCCAGGCGGGGACAGGATAATGAAAAACTGTTTTTT.

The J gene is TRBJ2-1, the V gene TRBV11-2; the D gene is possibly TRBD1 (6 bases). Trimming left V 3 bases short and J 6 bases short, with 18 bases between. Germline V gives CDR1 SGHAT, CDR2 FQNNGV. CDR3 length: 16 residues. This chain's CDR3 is CASSLIGDTTGNEQFF. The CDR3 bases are TGTGCCAGCAGCTTGATTGGGGACACAACCGGCAATGAGCAGTTCTTC.

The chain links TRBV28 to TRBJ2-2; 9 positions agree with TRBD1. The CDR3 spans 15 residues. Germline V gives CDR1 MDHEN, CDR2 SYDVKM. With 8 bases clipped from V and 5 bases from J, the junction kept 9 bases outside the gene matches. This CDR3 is CASCRDRAGTGELFF. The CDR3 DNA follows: TGTGCCAGCTGTCGGGACAGGGCGGGAACCGGGGAGCTGTTTTTT.

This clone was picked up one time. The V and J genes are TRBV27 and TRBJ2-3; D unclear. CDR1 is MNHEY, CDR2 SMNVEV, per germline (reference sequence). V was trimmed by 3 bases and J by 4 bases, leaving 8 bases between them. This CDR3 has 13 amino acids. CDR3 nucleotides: TGTGCCAGCAGTTTTTTTGGAGCAGATACGCAGTATTTT. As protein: CASSFFGADTQYF.

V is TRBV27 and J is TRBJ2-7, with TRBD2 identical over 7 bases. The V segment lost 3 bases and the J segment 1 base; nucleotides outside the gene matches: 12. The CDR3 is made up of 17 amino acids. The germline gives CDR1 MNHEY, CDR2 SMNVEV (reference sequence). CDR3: CASSFKVGLADSYEQYF. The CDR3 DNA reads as TGTGCCAGCAGTTTTAAAGTGGGCCTAGCGGATTCCTACGAGCAGTACTTC.

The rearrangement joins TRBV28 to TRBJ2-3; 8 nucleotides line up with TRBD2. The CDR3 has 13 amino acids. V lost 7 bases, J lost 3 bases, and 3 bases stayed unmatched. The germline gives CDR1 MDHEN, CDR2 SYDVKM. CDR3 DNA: TGTGCCAGCAAATCGGGAGGGACAGATACGCAGTATTTT. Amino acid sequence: CASKSGGTDTQYF.

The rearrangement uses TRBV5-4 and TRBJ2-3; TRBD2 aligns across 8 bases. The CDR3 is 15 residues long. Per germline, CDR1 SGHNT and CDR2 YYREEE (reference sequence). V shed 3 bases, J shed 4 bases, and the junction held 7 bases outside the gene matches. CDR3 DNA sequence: TGTGCCAGCAGCTCCCGTAGCGGGAATCCAGATACGCAGTATTTT. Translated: CASSSRSGNPDTQYF. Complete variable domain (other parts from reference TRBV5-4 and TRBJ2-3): ETGVTQSPTHLIKTRGQQVTLRCSSQSGHNTVSWYQQALGQGPQFIFQYYREEENGRGNFPPRFSGLQFPNYSSELNVNALELDDSALYLCASSSRSGNPDTQYFGPGTRLTVL.

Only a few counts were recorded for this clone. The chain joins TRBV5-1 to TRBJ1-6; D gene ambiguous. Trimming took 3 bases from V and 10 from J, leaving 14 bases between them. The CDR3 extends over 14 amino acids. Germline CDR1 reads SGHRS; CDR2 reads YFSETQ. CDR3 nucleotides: TGCGCCAGCAGCTCGACTACCGGAGGGTCACCCCTCCACTTT. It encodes CASSSTTGGSPLHF.